This T cell receptor (beta chain) appears in the sequencing data of a study of shared T cell receptors in the human thymus. Sequencing was performed with immunoSEQ multiplex PCR; in TCRdb, only in-frame clones are kept and a portion is missing. The profile shows some 720,000 clones, 88% of them singletons. V lost 6 bases and J lost 10; bases outside the gene matches: 10. CDR3 length: 14 residues. Germline values: CDR1 SNHLY, CDR2 FYNNEI. This clone has just one count. The same specimen was also included in a second study, on human thymus T cells.

The chain recombines TRBV2 with TRBJ2-1, with 9 bases aligning to TRBD1. Sequenced sample: thymocytes. This TCR was sampled from a boy younger than two with a congenital heart defect. This CDR3 is CASSPGTGIREQFF. The CDR3 DNA is TGTGCCAGCAGCCCCGGGACAGGGATCCGGGAGCAGTTCTTC.